This T cell receptor (beta chain) was retrieved from a study of breast tumors, draining lymph nodes, adjacent tissues (dated by TCRdb to 2016 to 2017). Broadly, across the study: Breast cancer patients provided tumor, adjacent nontumor tissue and axillary lymph nodes, and the study compared the TCR beta repertoires across these three sources. In human breast cancer, the study set out to evaluate how tumor, surrounding tissue and draining lymph node repertoires relate to one another and whether T cells may move between these sites.

Results the study describes overall, beyond this receptor: Tumor T-cell repertoires showed less diversity than lymph node repertoires and more diversity than nontumor tissue repertoires, and tumor T-cell repertoires showed preferential V and J gene usage. Tumor and nontumor tissue repertoires were found to be significantly more similar in luminal-like than in basal-like breast cancer. Rather than being directly demonstrated, the conclusion that tumor T cells originate in lymph nodes was presented as consistent with a hypothesis. The data were considered consistent with most tumor T cells being derived from the lymph node and subsequently expanding within tumor tissue.

Lymph node samples came from the axillary draining lymph nodes of breast cancer patients. Between the V and J ends, shortened by 1 base and 5 bases respectively, the junction contains 17 bases. Measured from the cysteine to the phenylalanine, the CDR3 is 16 residues long. The retained sequence is limited to the CDR3, 48 bases, with the frame set at the first base. The germline V gene yields LGHNA for CDR1 and YSLEER for CDR2. TCRdb lists the instrument as Illumina HiSeq 2000. TCR beta chain libraries were generated by multiplex PCR amplification. High-throughput sequencing was used to analyze the amplified TCR beta chain products. TCRdb applied fastp at Q25 and MiXCR to the public reads, then kept only in-frame beta chains. A single entry per CDR3 protein holds the most common genes and DNA from its merged rows. This sample holds some 170,000 distinct CDR3 sequences; around 33% were observed only once. The ten top clones hold over 3.5% of the sample.

In its sample, this clonotype was seen many times. Its cognate antigen has yet to be identified. Per-base quality was not reported, and no clone a single base away is much larger than it. Material for sequencing was axillary lymph node tissue. This clonotype originated in a female donor with breast cancer. Some clones in this sample may be carry-over from other donors' samples. The chain was built from TRBV4-3 and TRBJ1-2; TRBD1 is a weak D gene call, 6 bases matching. The DNA is as follows: TGCGCCAGCAGCCAAGCCCCTCTGGGGGGCGCTTATGGCTACACCTTC. It translates as CASSQAPLGGAYGYTF.